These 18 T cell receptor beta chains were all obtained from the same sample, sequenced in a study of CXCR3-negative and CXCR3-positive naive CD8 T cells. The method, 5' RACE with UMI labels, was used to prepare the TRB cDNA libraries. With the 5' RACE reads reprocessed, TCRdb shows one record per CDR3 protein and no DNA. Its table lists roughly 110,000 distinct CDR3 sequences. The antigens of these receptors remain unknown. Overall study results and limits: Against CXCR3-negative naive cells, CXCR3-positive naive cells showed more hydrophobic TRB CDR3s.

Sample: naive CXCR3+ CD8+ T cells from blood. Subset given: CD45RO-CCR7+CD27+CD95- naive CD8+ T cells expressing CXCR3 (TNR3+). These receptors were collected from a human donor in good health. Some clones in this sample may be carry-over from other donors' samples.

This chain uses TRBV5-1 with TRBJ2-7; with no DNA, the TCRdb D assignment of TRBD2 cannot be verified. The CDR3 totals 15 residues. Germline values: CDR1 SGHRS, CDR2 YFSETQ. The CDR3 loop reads CASSLAGVVAYEQYF.

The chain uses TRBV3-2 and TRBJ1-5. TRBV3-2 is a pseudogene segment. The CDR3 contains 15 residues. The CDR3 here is CASSQRLGWNQPQHF.

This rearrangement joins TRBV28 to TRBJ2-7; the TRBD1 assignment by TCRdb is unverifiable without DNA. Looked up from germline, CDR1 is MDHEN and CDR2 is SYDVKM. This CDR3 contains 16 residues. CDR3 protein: CASSLTSGVFSYEQYF.

CDR3 protein: CASSIAAGHNQPQHF. The chain recombines TRBV19 with TRBJ1-5. Germline assignment: CDR1 LNHDA and CDR2 SQIVND (reference sequence). The CDR3 has 15 amino acids.

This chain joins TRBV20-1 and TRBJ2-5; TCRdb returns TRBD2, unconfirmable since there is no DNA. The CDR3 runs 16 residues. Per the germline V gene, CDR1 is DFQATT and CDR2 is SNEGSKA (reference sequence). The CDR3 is CSARDLDSRTQETQYF.

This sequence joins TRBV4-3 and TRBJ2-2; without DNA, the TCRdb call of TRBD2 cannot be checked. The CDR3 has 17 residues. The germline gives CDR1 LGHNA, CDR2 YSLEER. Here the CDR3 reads CASSRMLAGSNTGELFF.

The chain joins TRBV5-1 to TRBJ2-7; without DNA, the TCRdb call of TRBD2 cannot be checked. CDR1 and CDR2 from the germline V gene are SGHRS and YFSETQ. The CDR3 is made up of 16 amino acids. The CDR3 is CASRPRTSGGAYEQYF.

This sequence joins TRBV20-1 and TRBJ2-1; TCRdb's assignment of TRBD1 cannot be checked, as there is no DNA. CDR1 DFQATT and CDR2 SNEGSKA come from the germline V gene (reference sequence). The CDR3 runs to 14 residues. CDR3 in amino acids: CSARSGGIYNEQFF.

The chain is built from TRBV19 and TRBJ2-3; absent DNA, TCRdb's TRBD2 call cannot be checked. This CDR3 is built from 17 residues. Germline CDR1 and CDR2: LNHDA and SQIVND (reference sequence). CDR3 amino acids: CASRGPRLPGGTDTQYF.

The CDR3 reads CASSTFRAALYNEQFF. The chain links TRBV7-8 to TRBJ2-1; the TRBD2 assignment by TCRdb is unverifiable without DNA. Germline V CDR1 and CDR2: SGHVS, FQNEAQ. The CDR3 is 16 amino acids.

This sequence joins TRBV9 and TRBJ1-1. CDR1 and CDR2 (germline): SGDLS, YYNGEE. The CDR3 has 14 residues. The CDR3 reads CASSVGSGNTEAFF.

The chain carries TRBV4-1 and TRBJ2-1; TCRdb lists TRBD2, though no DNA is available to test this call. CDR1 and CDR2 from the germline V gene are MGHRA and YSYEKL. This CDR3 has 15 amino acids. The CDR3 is CASSPTSPSYNEQFF.

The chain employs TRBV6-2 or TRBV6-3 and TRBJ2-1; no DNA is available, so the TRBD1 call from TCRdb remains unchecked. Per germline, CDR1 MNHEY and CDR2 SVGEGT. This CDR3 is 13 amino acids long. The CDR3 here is CASTGQGLNEQFF.

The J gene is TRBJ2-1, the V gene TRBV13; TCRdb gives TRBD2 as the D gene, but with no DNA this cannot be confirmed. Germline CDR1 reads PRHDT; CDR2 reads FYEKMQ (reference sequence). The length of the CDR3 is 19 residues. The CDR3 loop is CASSSPPGLAGAGYNEQFF.

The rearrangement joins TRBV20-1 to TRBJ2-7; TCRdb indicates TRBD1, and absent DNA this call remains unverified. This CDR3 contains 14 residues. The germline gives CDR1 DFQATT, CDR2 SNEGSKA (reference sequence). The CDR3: CSARDPGRAYEEYF.

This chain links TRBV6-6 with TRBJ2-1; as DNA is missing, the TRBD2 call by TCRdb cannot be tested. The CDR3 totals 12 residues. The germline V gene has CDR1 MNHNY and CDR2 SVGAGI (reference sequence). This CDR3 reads CASWTSYNEQFF.

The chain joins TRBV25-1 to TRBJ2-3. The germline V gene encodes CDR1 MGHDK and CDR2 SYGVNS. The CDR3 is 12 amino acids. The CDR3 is CASSEGADTQYF.

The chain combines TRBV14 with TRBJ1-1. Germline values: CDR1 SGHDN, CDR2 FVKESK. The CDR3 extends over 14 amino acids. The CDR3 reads CASSLLDGNTEAFF.